These T cell receptor beta chains were read from a single sample in a study of T cell clonotyping in hematopoietic cell transplantation. Using immunoSEQ multiplex PCR, the repertoire was profiled, and TCRdb retains in-frame clones only, with some absent. The table shows several thousand clones, with around 78% occurring only once. The sequencing here drew on peripheral blood mononuclear cells, taken 100 days after allogeneic stem cell transplant. The origin of the receptors is a male patient in his sixties or seventies who had an allogeneic stem cell transplant, so T cells may come from the graft donor. Some clones in this sample may be carry-over from other donors' samples. CDR3s include the opening cysteine and the closing phenylalanine or tryptophan. Fields, in order: V gene, clone size, J gene, CDR3 protein. Not all rows give a size; the values are once, few, many and, for expanded clones, a class.

V gene: TRBV2
clone size: .
J gene: TRBJ2-2
CDR3 protein: CASSGVRNTGELFF

V gene: TRBV5-6
clone size: .
J gene: TRBJ1-5
CDR3 protein: CASSKGQGSQPQHF

V gene: TRBV5-6
clone size: .
J gene: TRBJ2-2
CDR3 protein: CASSYGTYITGELFF

V gene: TRBV6-5
clone size: .
J gene: TRBJ1-4
CDR3 protein: CASGSGGPNEKLFF

V gene: TRBV6-5
clone size: few
J gene: TRBJ1-5
CDR3 protein: CASKTGFNQPQHF

V gene: TRBV5-1
clone size: .
J gene: TRBJ2-5
CDR3 protein: CASSLNRGQETQYF

V gene: TRBV6-5
clone size: .
J gene: TRBJ2-7
CDR3 protein: CASSPYRGVYEQYF

V gene: TRBV28
clone size: .
J gene: TRBJ1-2
CDR3 protein: CASSDRGWDGYTF

V gene: TRBV4-3
clone size: .
J gene: TRBJ1-6
CDR3 protein: CASSRQRNSPLHF

V gene: TRBV6-1
clone size: once
J gene: TRBJ1-1
CDR3 protein: CASSGWDTEAFF

V gene: TRBV5-1
clone size: .
J gene: TRBJ2-7
CDR3 protein: CASSFHEQYF

V gene: TRBV4-3
clone size: few
J gene: TRBJ1-2
CDR3 protein: CASSQDTGQGHYGYTF

V gene: TRBV11-2
clone size: .
J gene: TRBJ1-4
CDR3 protein: CASSLGGRVLEKLFF

V gene: TRBV7-2
clone size: .
J gene: TRBJ2-5
CDR3 protein: CASTDGDQETQYF